These 17 T cell receptor beta chains came from one sample sequenced in a study of OX40 agonist ivuxolimab in advanced cancers. Method: immunoSEQ multiplex PCR; TCRdb's copy keeps in-frame clones and lacks some. The sample lists roughly 71,000 clones, less than 90% occurring once. The material sequenced was CD4+ or CD8+ T cells sorted from blood, taken in a trial of the OX40 agonist ivuxolimab. Source of these receptors: an adult with an advanced solid tumor such as melanoma, head and neck, liver or kidney cancer.

The rearrangement links TRBV13 to TRBJ2-3, with D uncertain. Germline CDR1 PRHDT, CDR2 FYEKMQ (reference sequence). The germline V and J ends were trimmed by 2 bases and 5 bases, with 2 bases remaining between them. The CDR3 is 11 residues long. Here the CDR3 DNA reads TGTGCCAGCAGCTTAAAAGATACGCAGTATTTT. Translated, it gives CASSLKDTQYF.

V usage is TRBV19 and J usage is TRBJ2-7; D not certain. The CDR3 runs 14 residues. V gave up 4 bases and J gave up 3 bases, with 13 bases separating them. Germline V CDR1 and CDR2: LNHDA, SQIVND (reference sequence). The CDR3 spells CASSTPTNFYEQYF. The CDR3 DNA reads TGTGCCAGTAGTACCCCGACAAACTTCTACGAGCAGTACTTC.

V gene TRBV27 combines with J gene TRBJ2-1; 14 bases line up with TRBD2. The CDR3 loop spans 15 amino acids. Germline values: CDR1 MNHEY, CDR2 SMNVEV (reference sequence). The ends lost 6 bases at V and 9 bases at J; junction bases unmatched: 7. The CDR3 protein is CASSLGLAGVGEQFF. In nucleotides, the CDR3 is TGTGCCAGCAGCCTGGGACTAGCGGGAGTTGGTGAGCAGTTCTTC.

The chain uses TRBV7-3 and TRBJ2-1; either TRBD1 or TRBD2 may fit D (5 bases each). V was pared by 0 bases and J by 11 bases, with 20 bases between. Germline CDR1 and CDR2: SGHTA and FQGTGA. The CDR3 is 16 residues long. This CDR3 is CASSLTIGGFTVKQFF. As DNA, the CDR3 is TGTGCCAGCAGCTTAACGATTGGGGGATTTACGGTTAAGCAGTTCTTC. The full variable domain, its missing parts supplied by reference TRBV7-3 and TRBJ2-1, is GAGVSQTPSNKVTEKGKYVELRCDPISGHTALYWYRQSLGQGPEFLIYFQGTGAADDSGLPNDRFFAVRPEGSVSTLKIQRTERGDSAVYLCASSLTIGGFTVKQFFGPGTRLTVL.

In the case of this clone: One end of the junction does not line up with germline, which may come from a read error. This chain links TRBV7-3 with TRBJ2-3, with 11 nucleotides matching TRBD2. This CDR3 has 21 residues. Germline lookup yields CDR1 SGHTA and CDR2 FQGTGA. In nucleotides, the CDR3 is TGTGCCAGCACCTTACTAGCGGGAGTTTTGAGTAAGCATCCGTCCACAGATACGCAGTATTTT. Translated: CASTLLAGVLSKHPSTDTQYF. Complete variable domain (other parts from reference TRBV7-3 and TRBJ2-3): GAGVSQTPSNKVTEKGKYVELRCDPISGHTALYWYRQSLGQGPEFLIYFQGTGAADDSGLPNDRFFAVRPEGSVSTLKIQRTERGDSAVYLCASTLLAGVLSKHPSTDTQYFGPGTRLTVL.

This clone was seen just once. The gene calls are TRBV14 and TRBJ1-1; D remains unclear. Between the trimmed V and J ends, which lost 5 bases and 1 base, there was a span of 8 bases. The CDR3 has 13 amino acids. CDR1 and CDR2 from the germline V gene are SGHDN and FVKESK. In nucleotides, the CDR3 is TGTGCCAGCAGCGCTACGAGGAACACTGAAGCTTTCTTT. Protein sequence: CASSATRNTEAFF. Drawing the rest from reference TRBV14 and TRBJ1-1, the complete variable domain is EAGVTQFPSHSVIEKGQTVTLRCDPISGHDNLYWYRRVMGKEIKFLLHFVKESKQDESGMPNNRFLAERTGGTYSTLKVQPAELEDSGVYFCASSATRNTEAFFGQGTRLTVV.

This clone showed up just once. This chain connects TRBV5-4 to TRBJ1-3, with TRBD1 as a possible D gene (5 bases). This CDR3 has 15 residues. Trimming took off 0 bases at V and 4 bases at J, with 11 bases between the two ends. The germline CDR1 and CDR2 sequences are SGHNT and YYREEE (reference sequence). The CDR3 reads CASSLDGRAGNTIYF. CDR3 DNA sequence: TGTGCCAGCAGCTTGGATGGCAGGGCGGGAAACACCATATATTTT.

The gene calls are TRBV5-1 and TRBJ2-7, with D perhaps given as TRBD1 or TRBD2 (5 bases each). Between the trimmed V and J ends, which lost 3 bases and 2 bases, there was a span of 18 bases. Germline-derived CDR1 and CDR2 are SGHRS and YFSETQ. This CDR3 has 16 amino acids. DNA of the CDR3: TGCGCCAGCAGCTGGGGGTTGTCAGATCGGACCTACGAGCAGTACTTC. Residues: CASSWGLSDRTYEQYF. Full variable domain (outside the CDR3, taken from reference TRBV5-1 and TRBJ2-7): KAGVTQTPRYLIKTRGQQVTLSCSPISGHRSVSWYQQTPGQGLQFLFEYFSETQRNKGNFPGRFSGRQFSNSRSEMNVSTLELGDSALYLCASSWGLSDRTYEQYFGPGTRLTVT.

The chain combines TRBV6-6 with TRBJ1-2; possible D gene TRBD1, 5 bases. Germline CDR1 MNHNY, CDR2 SVGAGI (reference sequence). CDR3 length: 12 residues. Trimming pared 0 bases from V and 11 bases from J, leaving 10 bases between. DNA for the CDR3: TGTGCCAGCAGTTACTCTGCAGGGCAATACACCTTC. Translating gives CASSYSAGQYTF.

V is TRBV7-9 and J is TRBJ1-3, with TRBD1 matching over 7 bases. Germline CDR1 and CDR2: SEHNR and FQNEAQ (reference sequence). This CDR3 is 16 amino acids long. V gave up 5 bases and J gave up 2 bases; unmatched junction bases: 9. The DNA for the CDR3 is TGTGCCAGCAGCCGATCAGGGGACAGACCTGGAAACACCATATATTTT. This gives the protein CASSRSGDRPGNTIYF.

This chain links TRBV6-4 with TRBJ2-2; D gene unclear. Germline CDR1 and CDR2: MRHNA and SNTAGT. This CDR3 contains 14 residues. Deletions cut 6 bases from V and 1 base from J, with 9 bases between. The CDR3 region has the DNA TGTGCCAGCAGCCCCTTTTTGAACACCGGGGAGCTGTTTTTT. The encoded protein is CASSPFLNTGELFF.

J is TRBJ2-5 and V is TRBV28; TRBD1 agrees at 10 bases. The trim removed 3 bases at V and 3 bases at J, leaving 4 bases unmatched. The CDR3 consists of 15 residues. In germline, CDR1 is MDHEN, CDR2 SYDVKM. CDR3 coding DNA: TGTGCCAGCAGTTTTGACAGGGGGCGAGAAGAGACCCAGTACTTC. It encodes CASSFDRGREETQYF.

This sequence joins TRBV5-1 and TRBJ2-1; 9 bases map to TRBD2. The germline V gene has CDR1 SGHRS and CDR2 YFSETQ. Trimming took 2 bases from V and 3 from J; bases not matched to a gene: 3. The CDR3 is 15 residues long. The CDR3: CASSLLAGGYNEQFF. The CDR3 DNA sequence: TGCGCCAGCAGCTTACTAGCGGGCGGCTACAATGAGCAGTTCTTC. Full variable domain (remainder filled in from reference TRBV5-1 and TRBJ2-1): KAGVTQTPRYLIKTRGQQVTLSCSPISGHRSVSWYQQTPGQGLQFLFEYFSETQRNKGNFPGRFSGRQFSNSRSEMNVSTLELGDSALYLCASSLLAGGYNEQFFGPGTRLTVL.

This chain joins TRBV27 and TRBJ2-6; perhaps TRBD1 as D (6 bases). The CDR3 extends over 15 amino acids. V lost 7 bases and J 0 bases, leaving 10 bases between the germline ends. Germline-derived CDR1 and CDR2 are MNHEY and SMNVEV (reference sequence). CDR3 DNA: TGTGCCAGCACCCAGGGGTTCTCTGGGGCCAACGTCCTGACTTTC. Its translation: CASTQGFSGANVLTF.

This clone was seen just once. The V and J genes are TRBV11-1 and TRBJ2-1, with a tentative D call TRBD2 (5 bases). The germline CDR1 and CDR2 sequences are SGHAT and FQDESV (reference sequence). This CDR3 has 15 amino acids. V lost 3 bases and J lost 0, with 9 bases in between. The CDR3 is CASSLEVISYNEQFF. DNA for the CDR3: TGTGCCAGCAGCTTGGAGGTGATCTCCTACAATGAGCAGTTCTTC.

The chain joins TRBV5-1 to TRBJ2-7; D assignment may be TRBD1 or TRBD2 (5 bases each). With 3 bases removed from V and 5 bases from J, the gap between germline ends came to 12 bases. The germline V gene encodes CDR1 SGHRS and CDR2 YFSETQ. This CDR3 comprises 13 residues. The CDR3 loop reads CASSSTQGDEQYF. CDR3 in DNA: TGCGCCAGCAGCTCCACCCAGGGAGACGAGCAGTACTTC.

The CDR3: CASSLERWEETQYF. As DNA, the CDR3 is TGTGCCAGCAGCTTAGAAAGGTGGGAGGAGACCCAGTACTTC. This chain uses TRBV11-2 with TRBJ2-5; possibly TRBD2 for D (5 bases). The CDR3 extends over 14 amino acids. Germline loops: CDR1 SGHAT, CDR2 FQNNGV. The V end lost 0 bases, the J end lost 5 bases, and 10 bases lay between the germline ends. The whole variable domain, remainder taken from reference TRBV11-2 and TRBJ2-5, is EAGVAQSPRYKIIEKRQSVAFWCNPISGHATLYWYQQILGQGPKLLIQFQNNGVVDDSQLPKDRFSAERLKGVDSTLKIQPAKLEDSAVYLCASSLERWEETQYFGPGTRLLVL.